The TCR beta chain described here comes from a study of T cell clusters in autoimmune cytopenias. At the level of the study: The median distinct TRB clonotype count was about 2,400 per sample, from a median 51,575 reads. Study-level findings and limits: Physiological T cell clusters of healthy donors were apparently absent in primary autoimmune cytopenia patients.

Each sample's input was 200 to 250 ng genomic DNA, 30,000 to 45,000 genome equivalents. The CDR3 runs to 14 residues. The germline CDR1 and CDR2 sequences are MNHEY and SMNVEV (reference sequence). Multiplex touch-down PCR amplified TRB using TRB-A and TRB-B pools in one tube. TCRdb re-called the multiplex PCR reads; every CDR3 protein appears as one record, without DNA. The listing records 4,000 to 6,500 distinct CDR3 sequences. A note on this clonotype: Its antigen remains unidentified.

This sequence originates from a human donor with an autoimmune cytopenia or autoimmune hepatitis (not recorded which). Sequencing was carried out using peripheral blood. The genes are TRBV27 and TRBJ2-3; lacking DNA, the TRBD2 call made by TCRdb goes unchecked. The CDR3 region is CASSPGDSLDTQYF.